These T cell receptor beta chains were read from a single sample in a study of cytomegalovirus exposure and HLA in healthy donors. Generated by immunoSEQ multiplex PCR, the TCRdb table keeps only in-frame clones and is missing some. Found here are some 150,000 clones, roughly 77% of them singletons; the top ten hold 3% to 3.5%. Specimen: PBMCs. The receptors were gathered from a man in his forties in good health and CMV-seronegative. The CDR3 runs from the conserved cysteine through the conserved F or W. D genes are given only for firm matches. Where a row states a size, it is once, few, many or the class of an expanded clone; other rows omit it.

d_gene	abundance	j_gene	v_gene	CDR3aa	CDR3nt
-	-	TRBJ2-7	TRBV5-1	CASSLDSGTVAYEQYF	TGCGCCAGCAGCCTCGATTCCGGGACTGTTGCCTACGAGCAGTACTTC
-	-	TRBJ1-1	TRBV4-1	CASSRQGDTEAFF	TGCGCCAGCAGCCGGCAGGGTGACACTGAAGCTTTCTTT
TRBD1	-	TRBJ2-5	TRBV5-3	CARSSGRDRGYEETQYF	TGTGCCAGAAGCTCCGGTCGGGACAGGGGGTACGAAGAGACCCAGTACTTC
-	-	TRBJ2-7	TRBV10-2	CASRGDWTYEQYF	TGCGCCAGCAGAGGGGACTGGACCTACGAGCAGTACTTC
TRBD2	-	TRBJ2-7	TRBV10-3	CAISRREAVSYEQYF	TGTGCCATCAGTCGTCGGGAGGCGGTCTCCTACGAGCAGTACTTC
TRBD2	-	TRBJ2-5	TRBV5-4	CASSLVLGLAGGWETQYF	TGTGCCAGCAGCTTGGTGCTGGGACTAGCGGGGGGTTGGGAGACCCAGTACTTC
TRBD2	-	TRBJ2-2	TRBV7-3	CASTPRGGGATGELFF	TGTGCCAGCACCCCTCGGGGCGGGGGGGCGACCGGGGAGCTGTTTTTT
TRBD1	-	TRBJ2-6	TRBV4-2	CASSQEQGAGANVLTF	TGTGCCAGCAGCCAAGAGCAGGGGGCGGGGGCCAACGTCCTGACTTTC
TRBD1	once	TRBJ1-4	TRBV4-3	CASSQGMAGGEKLFF	TGCGCCAGCAGCCAAGGGATGGCAGGGGGGGAAAAACTGTTTTTT
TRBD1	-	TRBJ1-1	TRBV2	CASTLDRGRVNAFF	TGTGCCAGCACCCTAGACAGGGGTCGGGTGAACGCTTTCTTT
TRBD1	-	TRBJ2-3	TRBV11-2	CASSVGTEPTDTQYF	TGTGCCAGCAGCGTCGGGACAGAGCCCACAGATACGCAGTATTTT
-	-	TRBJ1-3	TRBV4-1	CASSPDSGVGNTIYF	TGCGCCAGCAGCCCAGACTCAGGGGTCGGAAACACCATATATTTT
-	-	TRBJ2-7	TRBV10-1	CASSDPGTSYEQYF	TGCGCCAGCAGTGACCCTGGGACTTCCTACGAGCAGTACTTC
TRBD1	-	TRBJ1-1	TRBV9	CASSIQGANTEAFF	TGTGCCAGCAGCATACAGGGGGCGAACACTGAAGCTTTCTTT
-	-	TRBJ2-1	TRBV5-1	CASSLAGLTPQYNEQFF	TGCGCCAGCAGCTTGGCCGGACTCACCCCTCAATACAATGAGCAGTTCTTC
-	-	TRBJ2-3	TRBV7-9	CASSPQLPGSSTDTQYF	TGTGCCAGCAGCCCTCAACTCCCGGGGTCTAGCACAGATACGCAGTATTTT
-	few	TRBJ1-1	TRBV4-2	CASSQYPGREGTEAFF	TGTGCCAGCAGCCAATACCCAGGGAGGGAAGGAACTGAAGCTTTCTTT
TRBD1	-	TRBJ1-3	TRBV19	CASSIQGASGNTIYF	TGTGCCAGTAGTATACAGGGGGCCTCTGGAAACACCATATATTTT
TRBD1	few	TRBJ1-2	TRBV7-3	CASSLVTGAGYTF	TGTGCCAGCAGCTTAGTTACAGGGGCTGGCTACACCTTC
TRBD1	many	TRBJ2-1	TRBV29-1	CSVVSGTGGNEQFF	TGCAGCGTTGTGTCCGGGACAGGCGGGAATGAGCAGTTCTTC
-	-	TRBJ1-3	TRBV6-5	CASSAAGSGNTIYF	TGTGCCAGCAGTGCAGCGGGCTCTGGAAACACCATATATTTT
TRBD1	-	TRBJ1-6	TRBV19	CASSPQGATSPLHF	TGTGCCAGTAGTCCACAGGGGGCCACTTCACCCCTCCACTTT
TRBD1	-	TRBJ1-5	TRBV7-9	CASSSGTGGTQPQHF	TGTGCCAGCAGCTCAGGTACAGGGGGCACTCAGCCCCAGCATTTT
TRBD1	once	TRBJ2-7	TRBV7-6	CASSSLTGGSYEQYF	TGTGCCAGCAGCTCGCTGACAGGGGGCTCCTACGAGCAGTACTTC
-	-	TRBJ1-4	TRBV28	CASSSLLPGVYEKLFF	TGTGCCAGCAGTTCCCTCCTACCGGGAGTTTATGAAAAACTGTTTTTT
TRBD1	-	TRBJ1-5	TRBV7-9	CSSSSYLTGPMVNQPQHF	TGTTCCAGCAGCTCTTACTTGACAGGGCCTATGGTCAATCAGCCCCAGCATTTT
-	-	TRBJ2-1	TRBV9	CASSGSRDWNEQFF	TGTGCCAGCAGCGGCAGCAGGGACTGGAATGAGCAGTTCTTC
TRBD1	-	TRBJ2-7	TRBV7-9	CASSPRSGTGASYEQYF	TGTGCCAGCAGCCCCAGATCCGGGACAGGGGCGTCCTACGAGCAGTACTTC
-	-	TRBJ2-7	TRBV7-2	CASSLGRGSSYEQYF	TGTGCCAGCAGCTTAGGAAGGGGTAGCTCCTACGAGCAGTACTTC
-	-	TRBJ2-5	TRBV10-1	CASSERFQETQYF	TGCGCCAGCAGTGAGCGGTTCCAAGAGACCCAGTACTTC
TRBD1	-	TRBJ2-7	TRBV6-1	CASSEGQGSYEQYF	TGTGCCAGCAGCGAGGGACAGGGCTCCTACGAGCAGTACTTC
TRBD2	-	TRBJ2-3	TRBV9	CASSLRPSGGPPSTDTQYF	TGTGCCAGCAGCTTAAGACCTAGCGGGGGGCCTCCTAGCACAGATACGCAGTATTTT
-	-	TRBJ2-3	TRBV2	CATRRGPADTQYF	TGTGCCACCCGGAGAGGGCCCGCAGATACGCAGTATTTT
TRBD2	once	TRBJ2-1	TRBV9	CASSLRTSGGGYNEQFF	TGTGCCAGCAGCCTTCGGACTAGCGGGGGGGGTTACAATGAGCAGTTCTTC
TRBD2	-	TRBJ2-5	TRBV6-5	CASGSGGRGQETQYF	TGTGCCAGCGGTTCGGGCGGGAGGGGCCAAGAGACCCAGTACTTC
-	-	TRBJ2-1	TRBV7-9	CASSLAEGGEQFF	TGTGCCAGCAGCTTAGCGGAGGGAGGTGAGCAGTTCTTC
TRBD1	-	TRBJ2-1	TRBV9	CASSISGDRVESEQFF	TGTGCCAGCAGCATCAGCGGGGACAGGGTGGAGAGTGAGCAGTTCTTC
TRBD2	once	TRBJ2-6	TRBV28	CVVTGGGTGANVLTF	TGCGTTGTTACAGGCGGGGGGACTGGGGCCAACGTCCTGACTTTC
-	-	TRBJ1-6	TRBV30	CAWSVLRGFNSPLHF	TGTGCCTGGAGTGTACTCAGGGGATTTAATTCACCCCTCCACTTT
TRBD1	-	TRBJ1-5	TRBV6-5	CASRLQGSNQPQHF	TGTGCCAGCAGATTACAGGGGAGCAATCAGCCCCAGCATTTT
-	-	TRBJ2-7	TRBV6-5	CASSYSYGLGHYEQYF	TGTGCCAGCAGTTACTCGTATGGGCTGGGACACTACGAGCAGTACTTC
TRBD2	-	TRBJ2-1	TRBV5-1	CASLAGGPGNEQFF	TGCGCCAGCCTAGCGGGGGGGCCGGGAAATGAGCAGTTCTTC
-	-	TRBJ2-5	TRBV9	CASSVGSGLETQYF	TGTGCCAGCAGCGTAGGTAGCGGCCTAGAGACCCAGTACTTC
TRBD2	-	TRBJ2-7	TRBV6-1	CASSEGTSGGLGDEQYF	TGTGCCAGCAGTGAAGGAACCAGCGGGGGACTTGGTGACGAGCAGTACTTC